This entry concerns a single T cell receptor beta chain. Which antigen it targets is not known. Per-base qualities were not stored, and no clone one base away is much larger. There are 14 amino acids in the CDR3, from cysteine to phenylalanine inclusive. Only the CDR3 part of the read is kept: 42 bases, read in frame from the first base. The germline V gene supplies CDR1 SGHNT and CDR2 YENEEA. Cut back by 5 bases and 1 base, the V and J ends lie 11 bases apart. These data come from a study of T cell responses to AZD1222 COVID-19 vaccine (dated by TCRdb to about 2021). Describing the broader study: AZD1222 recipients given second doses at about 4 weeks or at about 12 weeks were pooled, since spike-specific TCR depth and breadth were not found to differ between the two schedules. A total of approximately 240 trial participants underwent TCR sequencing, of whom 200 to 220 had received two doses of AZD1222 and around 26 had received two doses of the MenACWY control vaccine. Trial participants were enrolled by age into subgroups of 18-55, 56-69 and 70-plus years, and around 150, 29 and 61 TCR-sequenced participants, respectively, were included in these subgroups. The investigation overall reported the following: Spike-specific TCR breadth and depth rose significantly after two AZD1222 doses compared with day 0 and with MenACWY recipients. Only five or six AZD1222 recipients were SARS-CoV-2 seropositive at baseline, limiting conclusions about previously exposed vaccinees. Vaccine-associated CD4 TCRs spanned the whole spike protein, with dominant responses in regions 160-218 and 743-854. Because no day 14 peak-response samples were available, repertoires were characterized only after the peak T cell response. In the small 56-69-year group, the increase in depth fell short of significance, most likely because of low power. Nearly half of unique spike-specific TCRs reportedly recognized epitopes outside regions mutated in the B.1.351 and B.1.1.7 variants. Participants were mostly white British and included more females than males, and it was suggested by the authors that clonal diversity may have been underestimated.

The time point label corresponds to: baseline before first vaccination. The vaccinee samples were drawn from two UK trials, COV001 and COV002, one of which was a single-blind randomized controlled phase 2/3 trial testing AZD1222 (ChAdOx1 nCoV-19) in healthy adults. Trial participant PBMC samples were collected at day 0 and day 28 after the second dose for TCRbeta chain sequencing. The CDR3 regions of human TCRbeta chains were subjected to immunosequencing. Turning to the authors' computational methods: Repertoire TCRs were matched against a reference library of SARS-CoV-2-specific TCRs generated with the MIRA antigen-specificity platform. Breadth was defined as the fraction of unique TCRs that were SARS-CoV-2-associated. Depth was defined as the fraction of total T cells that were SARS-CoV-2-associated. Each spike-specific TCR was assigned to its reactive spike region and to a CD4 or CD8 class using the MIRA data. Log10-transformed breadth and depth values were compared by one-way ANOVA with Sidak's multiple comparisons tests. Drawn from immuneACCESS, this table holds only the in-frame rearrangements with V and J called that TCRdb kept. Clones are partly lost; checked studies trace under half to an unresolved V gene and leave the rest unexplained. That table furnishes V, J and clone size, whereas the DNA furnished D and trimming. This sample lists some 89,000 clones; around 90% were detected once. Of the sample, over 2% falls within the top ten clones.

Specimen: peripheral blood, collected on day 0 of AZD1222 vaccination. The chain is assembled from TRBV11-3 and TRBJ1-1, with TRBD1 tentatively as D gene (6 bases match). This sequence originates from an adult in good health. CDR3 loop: CASSEQGSNTEAFF. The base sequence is TGTGCCAGCAGCGAACAGGGTTCGAACACTGAAGCTTTCTTT.